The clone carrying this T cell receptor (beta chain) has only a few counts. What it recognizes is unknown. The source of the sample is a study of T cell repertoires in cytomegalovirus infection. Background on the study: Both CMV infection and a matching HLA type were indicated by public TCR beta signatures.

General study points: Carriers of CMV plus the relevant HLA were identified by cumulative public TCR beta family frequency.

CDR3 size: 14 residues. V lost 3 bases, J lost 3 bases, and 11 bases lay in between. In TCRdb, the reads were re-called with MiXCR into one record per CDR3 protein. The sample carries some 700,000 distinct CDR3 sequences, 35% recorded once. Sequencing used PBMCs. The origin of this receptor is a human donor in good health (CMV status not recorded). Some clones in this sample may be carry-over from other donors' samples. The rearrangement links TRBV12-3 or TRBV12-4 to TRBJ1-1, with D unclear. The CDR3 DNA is TGTGCCAGCAGTTTTTTTGATTTTGACACTGAAGCTTTCTTT. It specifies CASSFFDFDTEAFF.